This T cell receptor (beta chain) was sequenced in a study of control samples from healthy donors and cancer patients. Here immunoSEQ multiplex PCR was the method, and the copy in TCRdb shows in-frame clones only, minus some. The profile shows 150,000 or so clones, 90% of them singletons. The length of the CDR3 is 13 residues. Trimming left V 4 bases short and J 8 bases short, with 15 bases between. CDR1 SGHNT and CDR2 YYREEE come from the germline V gene (reference sequence). This receptor was taken from a man aged 35 to 55 in good health. The V call is TRBV5-4, the J call TRBJ1-2, with D possibly TRBD1 on 6 matching bases. What was sequenced was blood. In DNA form, the CDR3 reads TGTGCCAGCAGCCCCGGACAGTCCATGGGCTACACCTTC. It is translated as CASSPGQSMGYTF.